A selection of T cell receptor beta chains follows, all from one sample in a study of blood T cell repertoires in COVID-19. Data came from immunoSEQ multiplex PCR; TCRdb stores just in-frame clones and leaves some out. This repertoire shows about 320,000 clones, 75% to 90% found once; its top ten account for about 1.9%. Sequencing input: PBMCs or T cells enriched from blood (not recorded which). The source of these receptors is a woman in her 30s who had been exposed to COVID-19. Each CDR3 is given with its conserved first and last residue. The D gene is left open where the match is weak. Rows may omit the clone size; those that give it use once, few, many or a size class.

CDR3aa: CASSPYLRTGSRPQHF; d_gene: TRBD1; v_gene: TRBV19; abundance: -
CDR3aa: CASSLELSRLAGLEQFF; d_gene: TRBD2; v_gene: TRBV5-4; abundance: -
CDR3aa: CASSDSSDRGDHEQYF; d_gene: TRBD1; v_gene: TRBV6-4; abundance: -
CDR3aa: CAWSGQASYEQYF; d_gene: -; v_gene: TRBV30; abundance: -
CDR3aa: CASSPVRNTEAFF; d_gene: -; v_gene: TRBV3-1/TRBV3-2; abundance: few
CDR3aa: CASSRPGGAGTDTQYF; d_gene: TRBD2; v_gene: TRBV4-1; abundance: once
CDR3aa: CASSPPGGGLGTDTQYF; d_gene: TRBD2; v_gene: TRBV7-8; abundance: -
CDR3aa: CAIWAGDDSPLHF; d_gene: -; v_gene: TRBV10-3; abundance: -
CDR3aa: CASSLQGSSYNEQFF; d_gene: -; v_gene: TRBV7-8; abundance: -
CDR3aa: CASSPNQGMVYGYTF; d_gene: -; v_gene: TRBV18; abundance: -
CDR3aa: CASRAPGGADYGYTF; d_gene: TRBD1; v_gene: TRBV28; abundance: -
CDR3aa: CASTPRGRNTIYF; d_gene: -; v_gene: TRBV19; abundance: -
CDR3aa: CASSLRERRYGYTF; d_gene: -; v_gene: TRBV28; abundance: -
CDR3aa: CASSLSTHGGRGETQYF; d_gene: TRBD2; v_gene: TRBV3-1/TRBV3-2; abundance: -
CDR3aa: CASGRQTQETQYF; d_gene: -; v_gene: TRBV5-4; abundance: -
CDR3aa: CASSPIGGAYGYTF; d_gene: -; v_gene: TRBV7-9; abundance: -
CDR3aa: CASSLLQGVKNGYTF; d_gene: TRBD1; v_gene: TRBV28; abundance: -
CDR3aa: CASSFQDRVGNEQFF; d_gene: TRBD1; v_gene: TRBV7-9; abundance: few
CDR3aa: CASSSGTGSYEQYF; d_gene: TRBD1; v_gene: TRBV5-1; abundance: -
CDR3aa: CSVYVGQLYEQYF; d_gene: -; v_gene: TRBV29-1; abundance: -
CDR3aa: CASSTGAPSTEAFF; d_gene: TRBD1; v_gene: TRBV7-8; abundance: few
CDR3aa: CASSLTHDLHGEQFF; d_gene: -; v_gene: TRBV7-6; abundance: -
CDR3aa: CASSLWGGNGYTF; d_gene: -; v_gene: TRBV27; abundance: -
CDR3aa: CASSADRVDNEQFF; d_gene: TRBD1; v_gene: TRBV2; abundance: -
CDR3aa: CASSIPSGSIHEQYF; d_gene: TRBD2; v_gene: TRBV19; abundance: -
CDR3aa: CASSFVHSGANVLTF; d_gene: -; v_gene: TRBV28; abundance: -
CDR3aa: CASSPRDRGVGELFF; d_gene: TRBD1; v_gene: TRBV9; abundance: -
CDR3aa: CASSVDRGPGYGYTF; d_gene: TRBD1; v_gene: TRBV7-3; abundance: -
CDR3aa: CASSLLIGASGGAKDTDTQYF; d_gene: TRBD2; v_gene: TRBV4-1; abundance: -
CDR3aa: CASSVVGTSGYKETQYF; d_gene: TRBD2; v_gene: TRBV9; abundance: -
CDR3aa: CASSLPRGAHTDTQYF; d_gene: -; v_gene: TRBV19; abundance: -